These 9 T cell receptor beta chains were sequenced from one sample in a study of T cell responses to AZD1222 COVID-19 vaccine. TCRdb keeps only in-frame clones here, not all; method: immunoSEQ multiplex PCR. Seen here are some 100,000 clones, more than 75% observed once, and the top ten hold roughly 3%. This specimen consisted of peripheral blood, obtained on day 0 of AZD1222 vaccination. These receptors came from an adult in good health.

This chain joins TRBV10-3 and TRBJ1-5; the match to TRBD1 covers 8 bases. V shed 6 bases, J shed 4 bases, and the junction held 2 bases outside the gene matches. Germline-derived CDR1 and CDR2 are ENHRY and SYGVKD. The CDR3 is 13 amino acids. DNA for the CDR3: TGTGCCATCAGGGGACAGGTAAATCAGCCCCAGCATTTT. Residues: CAIRGQVNQPQHF.

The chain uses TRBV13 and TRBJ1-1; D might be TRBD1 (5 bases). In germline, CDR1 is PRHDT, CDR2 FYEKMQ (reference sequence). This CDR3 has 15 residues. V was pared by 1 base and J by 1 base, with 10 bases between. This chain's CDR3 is CASSLVPGPNTEAFF. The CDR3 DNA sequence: TGTGCCAGCAGCTTAGTGCCGGGGCCGAACACTGAAGCTTTCTTT. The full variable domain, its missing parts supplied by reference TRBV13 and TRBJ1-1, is AAGVIQSPRHLIKEKRETATLKCYPIPRHDTVYWYQQGPGQDPQFLISFYEKMQSDKGSIPDRFSAQQFSDYHSELNMSSLELGDSALYFCASSLVPGPNTEAFFGQGTRLTVV.

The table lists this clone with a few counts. Written as DNA, the CDR3 is TGTGCCAGCAGCTTAGGAACGAACACTGAAGCTTTCTTT. This gives the protein CASSLGTNTEAFF. The chain uses TRBV7-9 and TRBJ1-1, with D unresolved. The length of the CDR3 is 13 residues. Germline-derived CDR1 and CDR2 are SEHNR and FQNEAQ (reference sequence). Between the trimmed V and J ends, which lost 1 base and 1 base, there was a span of 4 bases. The full variable domain, with the rest looked up from reference TRBV7-9 and TRBJ1-1, is DTGVSQNPRHKITKRGQNVTFRCDPISEHNRLYWYRQTLGQGPEFLTYFQNEAQLEKSRLLSDRFSAERPKGSFSTLEIQRTEQGDSAMYLCASSLGTNTEAFFGQGTRLTVV.

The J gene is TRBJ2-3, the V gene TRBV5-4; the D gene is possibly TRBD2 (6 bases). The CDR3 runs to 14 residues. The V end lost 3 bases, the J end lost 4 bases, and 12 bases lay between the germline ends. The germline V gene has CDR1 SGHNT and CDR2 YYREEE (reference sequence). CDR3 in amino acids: CASSWVSGADTQYF. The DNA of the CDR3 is TGTGCCAGCAGCTGGGTTAGCGGCGCAGATACGCAGTATTTT.

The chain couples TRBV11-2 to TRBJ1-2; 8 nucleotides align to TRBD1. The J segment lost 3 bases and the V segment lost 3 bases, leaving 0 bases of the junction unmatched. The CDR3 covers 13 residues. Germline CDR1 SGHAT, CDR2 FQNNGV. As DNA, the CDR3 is TGTGCCAGCAGCTTGGACAGGGACTATGGCTACACCTTC. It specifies CASSLDRDYGYTF.

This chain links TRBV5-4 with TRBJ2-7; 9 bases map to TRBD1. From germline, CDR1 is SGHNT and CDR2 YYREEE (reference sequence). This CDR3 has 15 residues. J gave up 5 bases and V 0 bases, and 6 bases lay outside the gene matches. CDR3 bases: TGTGCCAGCAGCTTGGGGGCGGACAGGGGCCACGAGCAGTACTTC. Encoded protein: CASSLGADRGHEQYF.

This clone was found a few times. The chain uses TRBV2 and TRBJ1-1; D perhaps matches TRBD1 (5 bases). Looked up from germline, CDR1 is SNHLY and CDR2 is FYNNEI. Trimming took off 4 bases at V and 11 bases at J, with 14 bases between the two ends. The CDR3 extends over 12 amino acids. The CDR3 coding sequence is TGTGCCAGCAGTGCGGGGCGAGATGAGGCTTTCTTT. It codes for CASSAGRDEAFF.

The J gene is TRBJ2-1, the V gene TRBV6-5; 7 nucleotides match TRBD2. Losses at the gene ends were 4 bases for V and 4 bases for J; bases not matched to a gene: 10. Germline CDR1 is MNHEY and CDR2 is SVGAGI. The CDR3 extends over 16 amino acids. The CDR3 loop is CASSSQKAGMYNEQFF. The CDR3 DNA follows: TGTGCCAGCAGTTCCCAGAAAGCGGGGATGTACAATGAGCAGTTCTTC.

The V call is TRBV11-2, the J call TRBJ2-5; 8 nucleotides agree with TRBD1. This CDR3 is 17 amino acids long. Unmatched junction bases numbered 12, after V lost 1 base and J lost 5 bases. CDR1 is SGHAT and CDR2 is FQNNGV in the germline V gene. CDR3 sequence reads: CASSLAGQGASAETQYF. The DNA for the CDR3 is TGTGCCAGCAGCTTAGCCGGACAGGGTGCCTCCGCGGAGACCCAGTACTTC.